This TCR beta chain was identified during a study of radiotherapy plus CTLA-4 blockade in lung cancer. About this clone: The antigen remains undetermined.

V dropped 7 bases and J dropped 9; count of bases not matched to a gene: 12. Germline V gene sequence: CDR1 MDHEN, CDR2 SYDVKM. CDR3 size: 15 residues. Findings and caveats of the study: Tumor-origin TCR clones grew in blood after radiotherapy plus ipilimumab.

Profiled with immunoSEQ multiplex PCR; TCRdb holds only in-frame clones, not every one. The table has about 83,000 clones, about 79% seen once; the top ten hold approximately 3.8%. The sequence was obtained from a human donor with non-small cell lung cancer who had a partial response to radiotherapy plus ipilimumab. Some clones in this sample may be carry-over from other donors' samples. The source material was peripheral blood, sampled from a patient treated with radiotherapy plus ipilimumab. The rearrangement uses TRBV28 and TRBJ1-6; the match to TRBD1 covers 7 bases. The chain's CDR3 is CASKERQGGGSPLHF. As DNA, the CDR3 is TGTGCCAGCAAGGAGAGACAGGGTGGTGGTTCACCCCTCCACTTT. The full variable domain, completed using reference TRBV28 and TRBJ1-6, is DVKVTQSSRYLVKRTGEKVFLECVQDMDHENMFWYRQDPGLGLRLIYFSYDVKMKEKGDIPEGYSVSREKKERFSLILESASTNQTSMYLCASKERQGGGSPLHFGNGTRLTVT.